This T cell receptor (beta chain) was obtained from a study of graft-versus-host responses after intestinal transplantation. The CDR3 covers 14 residues. The V and J ends lost 2 bases and 1 base respectively, with 9 bases between them. Germline CDR1 SGHNT, CDR2 YYREEE (reference sequence). This table comes from immunoSEQ multiplex PCR, and its TCRdb copy is limited to in-frame clones, with some not included. The sample lists about 94,000 clones, 90% to 95% occurring once. Of note for this clone: The target antigen is unknown.

This sample comprised unstimulated CD8+ T cells sorted from spleen or lymph node cells, obtained before intestinal transplant. The TCR sequence derives from a human donor who received an intestinal transplant. This sequence joins TRBV5-4 and TRBJ1-1; perhaps TRBD1 as D (6 bases). DNA of the CDR3: TGTGCCAGCAGCTTTAAACAGGGGAACACTGAAGCTTTCTTT. Amino acids: CASSFKQGNTEAFF.